Presented here are 23 T cell receptor beta chains from one specimen sequenced in a study of CD8+ T cells in alopecia areata. In each case, RNA was isolated and then reverse transcribed into cDNA as the sequencing template. TCRdb's table, derived via immunoSEQ multiplex PCR, lists solely in-frame clones and lacks some. The repertoire holds about 110,000 clones, about 50% seen once, with around a quarter in the top ten. The specimen was NKG2D-low CD8+ T cells sorted from blood. The receptors were sampled from a human donor with alopecia areata.

This clone showed up just a few times. The gene calls are TRBV28 and TRBJ2-3; 8 bases match TRBD2. The V gene's germline CDR1 is MDHEN and CDR2 SYDVKM. The CDR3 is 15 amino acids. V trimming: 4 bases; J trimming: 5 bases; junction bases outside the gene matches: 8. The CDR3 reads CASSSLSGTGDTQYF. The CDR3 region has the DNA TGTGCCAGCAGTTCCCTTAGCGGGACGGGAGATACGCAGTATTTT. Drawing the rest from reference TRBV28 and TRBJ2-3, the complete variable domain is DVKVTQSSRYLVKRTGEKVFLECVQDMDHENMFWYRQDPGLGLRLIYFSYDVKMKEKGDIPEGYSVSREKKERFSLILESASTNQTSMYLCASSSLSGTGDTQYFGPGTRLTVL.

V usage is TRBV12-5 and J usage is TRBJ2-7, with D perhaps TRBD1 (6 bases). CDR3 length: 14 amino acids. CDR1 and CDR2 from the germline V gene are LGHNT and FRNRAP. Trimming left V 6 bases short and J 3 bases short, with 15 bases between. The DNA of the CDR3 is TGTGCTAGTGGAATACAGGGATCGGACTACGAGCAGTACTTC. Amino acids: CASGIQGSDYEQYF.

This clone was picked up one time. The chain combines TRBV27 with TRBJ1-3; D is unresolved. Germline V gene lookup returns CDR1 MNHEY and CDR2 SMNVEV (reference sequence). CDR3 length: 15 amino acids. The germline V and J ends were trimmed by 0 bases and 0 bases, with 6 bases remaining between them. CDR3 protein: CASSLSDGSGNTIYF. The CDR3 DNA reads TGTGCCAGCAGTTTATCGGACGGCTCTGGAAACACCATATATTTT.

The rearrangement joins TRBV6-6 to TRBJ2-5; TRBD2 matches at 8 bases. This CDR3 is built from 12 residues. J lost 4 bases, V lost 11 bases, and 6 bases had no gene match. Germline-derived CDR1 and CDR2 are MNHNY and SVGAGI (reference sequence). Written as DNA, the CDR3 is TGTGCCGCGGGGGGCGGTCGAGAGACCCAGTACTTC. Its translation is CAAGGGRETQYF.

This clone appeared a single time. The rearrangement links TRBV7-2 to TRBJ2-1; unclear D gene. The V and J ends lost 4 bases and 4 bases respectively, with 8 bases between them. The CDR3 has 13 amino acids. In germline, CDR1 is SGHTA, CDR2 FQGNSA. The CDR3 here is CASSSGTYNEQFF. Written as DNA, the CDR3 is TGTGCCAGCAGCTCTGGAACTTACAATGAGCAGTTCTTC. The complete variable domain, with remaining parts taken from reference TRBV7-2 and TRBJ2-1, reads GAGVSQSPSNKVTEKGKDVELRCDPISGHTALYWYRQSLGQGLEFLIYFQGNSAPDKSGLPSDRFSAERTGGSVSTLTIQRTQQEDSAVYLCASSSGTYNEQFFGPGTRLTVL.

This clone was seen only once. The chain is built from TRBV7-2 and TRBJ1-5; the D gene is possibly TRBD1 (6 bases). This CDR3 has 14 amino acids. Looked up from germline, CDR1 is SGHTA and CDR2 is FQGNSA. V was pared by 4 bases and J by 3 bases, with 10 bases between. The CDR3 loop reads CASSSQGINQPQHF. The CDR3 DNA follows: TGTGCCAGCAGCTCACAGGGTATCAATCAGCCCCAGCATTTT.

The CDR3 DNA reads as TGCAGCGTGGGTAGACTAGCGGACACAGATACGCAGTATTTT. Translated: CSVGRLADTDTQYF. V gene TRBV29-1 combines with J gene TRBJ2-3; 9 bases are shared with TRBD2. After removal of 6 bases from V and 2 bases from J, the junction contained 6 bases not matched to a gene. The CDR3 is 14 amino acids. The V gene's germline CDR1 is SQVTM and CDR2 ANQGSEA.

CDR3 nucleotides: TGTGCCAGCAGCTCGGGACTAGCTGAGCAGTTCTTC. Translating gives CASSSGLAEQFF. The chain couples TRBV11-2 to TRBJ2-1; 9 positions match TRBD2. Looked up from germline, CDR1 is SGHAT and CDR2 is FQNNGV. The CDR3 is 12 residues long. V lost 4 bases and J lost 9; bases outside the gene matches: 1.

The CDR3: CSVVTTSNEQFF. The CDR3 region has the DNA TGCAGCGTTGTTACAACGAGCAATGAGCAGTTCTTC. V gene TRBV29-1 combines with J gene TRBJ2-1; D unclear. This CDR3 comprises 12 residues. The germline CDR1 and CDR2 sequences are SQVTM and ANQGSEA. Trimming removed 4 bases at V and 6 bases at J, with 10 bases between.

As DNA, the CDR3 is TGCGCCAGCCGGGGGGGCCAAAAGGCAGATACGCAGTATTTT. It encodes CASRGGQKADTQYF. This sequence joins TRBV5-1 and TRBJ2-3; 8 positions agree with TRBD2. The CDR3 runs 14 residues. Germline trimming cut 7 bases from V and 4 bases from J; bases unmatched to any gene: 8. Germline V gives CDR1 SGHRS, CDR2 YFSETQ.

The chain combines TRBV5-4 with TRBJ2-6; D may correspond to TRBD1 or TRBD2 (5 bases each). CDR3 length equals 15 residues. CDR1 SGHNT and CDR2 YYREEE come from the germline V gene (reference sequence). V shed 4 bases and J shed 0 bases, with 8 bases lying between them. CDR3 amino acids: CASSGTSSGANVLTF. In nucleotides, the CDR3 is TGTGCCAGCAGCGGGACGAGCTCTGGGGCCAACGTCCTGACTTTC. Drawing the rest from reference TRBV5-4 and TRBJ2-6, the complete variable domain is ETGVTQSPTHLIKTRGQQVTLRCSSQSGHNTVSWYQQALGQGPQFIFQYYREEENGRGNFPPRFSGLQFPNYSSELNVNALELDDSALYLCASSGTSSGANVLTFGAGSRLTVL.

The chain employs TRBV27 and TRBJ2-2; D is possibly TRBD2 (6 bases). Germline CDR1 MNHEY, CDR2 SMNVEV (reference sequence). This CDR3 comprises 15 residues. V was shortened by 2 bases and J by 1 base, with 8 bases between the two germline ends. The chain's CDR3 is CASSLEEGNTGELFF. The CDR3 region has the DNA TGTGCCAGCAGTTTAGAGGAGGGGAACACCGGGGAGCTGTTTTTT.

This clone was seen once. The chain joins TRBV5-4 to TRBJ2-7; 8 positions agree with TRBD1. This CDR3 contains 14 residues. V was pared by 2 bases and J by 3 bases, with 4 bases of the junction left unmatched. The germline gives CDR1 SGHNT, CDR2 YYREEE (reference sequence). The DNA for the CDR3 is TGTGCCAGCAGCTTCGGACAGGGAGGCTACGAGCAGTACTTC. Residues: CASSFGQGGYEQYF.

This clone was picked up one time. The chain links TRBV11-3 to TRBJ2-4; 11 bases fit TRBD2. The ends lost 5 bases at V and 1 base at J; junction bases unmatched: 10. Germline V gene data show CDR1 as SGHNT and CDR2 as YENEEA. The CDR3 totals 18 residues. CDR3 sequence: CASSNTASSGRAKNIQYF. For the CDR3, the DNA is TGTGCCAGCAGCAATACTGCGTCTAGCGGGAGGGCCAAAAACATTCAGTACTTC.

DNA for the CDR3: TGTGCCAGCAGCGACCCGACGGAGGAGACCCAGTACTTC. Translation gives CASSDPTEETQYF. The J gene is TRBJ2-5, the V gene TRBV9; D remains ambiguous. Trimming took 3 bases from V and 5 from J, leaving 11 bases between them. The CDR3 runs 13 residues. CDR1 SGDLS and CDR2 YYNGEE come from the germline V gene.

This rearrangement joins TRBV7-9 to TRBJ2-4, with 7 nucleotides matching TRBD2. With V trimmed by 5 bases and J by 9 bases, 19 bases remained unmatched. This CDR3 comprises 17 residues. Germline V lookup: CDR1 SEHNR, CDR2 FQNEAQ (reference sequence). CDR3 DNA: TGTGCCAGCAGCCAGATGGCTAGCGGACCCCTAGGGCGCATTCAGTACTTC. Translated: CASSQMASGPLGRIQYF.

The sample holds a few counts of this clone. This chain uses TRBV19 with TRBJ1-1, with 7 nucleotides matching TRBD1. Germline values: CDR1 LNHDA, CDR2 SQIVND (reference sequence). J was trimmed by 5 bases and V by 8 bases; bases with no gene match: 5. The CDR3 runs to 12 residues. CDR3 DNA: TGTGCCAGTTTGACAGGGCGGACTGAAGCTTTCTTT. Encoded protein: CASLTGRTEAFF.

The V call is TRBV7-9, the J call TRBJ2-2, with D perhaps assigned TRBD1 or TRBD2 (5 bases each). This CDR3 spans 15 amino acids. Germline V gene sequence: CDR1 SEHNR, CDR2 FQNEAQ (reference sequence). V was shortened by 3 bases and J by 3 bases, with 11 bases between the two germline ends. As DNA, the CDR3 is TGTGCCAGCAGCTTTCCGGGACGATACACCGGGGAGCTGTTTTTT. Its translation: CASSFPGRYTGELFF.

This clone has more than one count but fewer than ten. CDR3 nucleotide sequence: TGTGCCAGCAGTTTATCAGCGGGAGGGCCTAACGAGCAGTACTTC. It yields the protein CASSLSAGGPNEQYF. The chain has TRBV28 and TRBJ2-7; 10 bases match TRBD2. Trimming removed 1 base from V and 5 bases from J; junction bases left unmatched: 5. Germline loops: CDR1 MDHEN, CDR2 SYDVKM. This CDR3 is 15 amino acids long.

The genes are TRBV29-1 and TRBJ2-3; a possible D gene is TRBD1 (7 bases). The ends were cut back, 1 base at V and 0 bases at J, with 11 bases in the middle. This CDR3 is built from 15 residues. Germline values: CDR1 SQVTM, CDR2 ANQGSEA. The chain's CDR3 is CSVEGAGQSTDTQYF. The CDR3 nucleotides read TGCAGCGTTGAAGGCGCGGGACAGAGCACAGATACGCAGTATTTT.

The DNA of the CDR3 is TGTGCCAGCAGCTTGAGGACAGGGGTCTCTGGGGCCAACGTCCTGACTTTC. This codes for CASSLRTGVSGANVLTF. The V and J genes are TRBV7-3 and TRBJ2-6; 9 bases map to TRBD1. V lost 3 bases, J lost 0 bases, and 3 bases stayed unmatched. The CDR3 has 17 amino acids. Germline V lookup: CDR1 SGHTA, CDR2 FQGTGA.

There are a few counts of this clone. V gene TRBV4-1 combines with J gene TRBJ2-2; D unresolved. Trimming pared 6 bases from V and 7 bases from J, leaving 12 bases between. Germline lookup yields CDR1 MGHRA and CDR2 YSYEKL. The CDR3 spans 13 residues. As DNA, the CDR3 is TGCGCCAGCAGACCAGACTCTGGCGGGGAGCTGTTTTTT. The encoded protein is CASRPDSGGELFF.

Regarding this clone: Other DNA sequences in the same sample also yield this CDR3. The chain links TRBV19 to TRBJ2-7; a possible D gene is TRBD2 (5 bases). CDR3 length equals 12 residues. Trimming cost V 6 bases and J 4 bases, with 10 bases left between them. CDR1 and CDR2 (germline): LNHDA, SQIVND (reference sequence). The CDR3 nucleotides read TGTGCCAGTAGCCCTGGAGGATACGAGCAGTACTTC. It codes for CASSPGGYEQYF.